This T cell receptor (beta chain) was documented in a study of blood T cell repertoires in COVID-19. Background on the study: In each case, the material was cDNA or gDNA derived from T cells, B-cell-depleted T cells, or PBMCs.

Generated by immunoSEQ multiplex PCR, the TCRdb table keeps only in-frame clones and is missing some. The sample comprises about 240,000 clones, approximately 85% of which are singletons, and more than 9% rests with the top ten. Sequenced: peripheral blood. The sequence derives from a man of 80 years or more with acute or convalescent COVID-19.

CDR3 in DNA: TGTGCCGGAGAACGCAGCGGCATTCAGTACTTC. Translation gives CAGERSGIQYF. The chain recombines TRBV28 with TRBJ2-4, with D possibly being TRBD2 (5 bases). This CDR3 region has 11 residues. V lost 11 bases, J lost 9 bases, and 14 bases lay in between. In germline, CDR1 is MDHEN, CDR2 SYDVKM.